This TCR beta chain originates from a study of cytomegalovirus exposure and HLA in healthy donors. Study conclusions and caveats: In a later analysis, parvovirus B19, influenza, CMV and Epstein-Barr virus appeared linked to several top co-occurrence clusters. In an earlier analysis, productive rearrangement rates for most beta V segments clustered near 87% or 30%. In a later analysis, compared with equally common non-associated chains, HLA-associated beta chains were more expanded.

In regard to this clone: Its antigen is not known.

Use of 60 Vbeta and 13 Jbeta primers characterized the PCR. Produced via immunoSEQ multiplex PCR; TCRdb's table is partial and in-frame only. The table lists around 150,000 clones. CDR3 length: 13 amino acids. Trimming left V 7 bases short and J 1 base short, with 13 bases between. Germline V gives CDR1 SQVTM, CDR2 ANQGSEA. The V and J genes are TRBV29-1 and TRBJ1-1; D not resolved. This TCR was recovered from a man aged 25 to 40 in good health and CMV-seronegative. The specimen was PBMCs. CDR3 loop: CSAALSGNTEAFF. The CDR3 coding sequence is TGCAGCGCCGCCTTGTCAGGGAACACTGAAGCTTTCTTT. Using reference TRBV29-1 and TRBJ1-1 for the parts outside the CDR3, the full variable domain is SAVISQKPSRDICQRGTSLTIQCQVDSQVTMMFWYRQQPGQSLTLIATANQGSEATYESGFVIDKFPISRPNLTFSTLTVSNMSPEDSSIYLCSAALSGNTEAFFGQGTRLTVV.